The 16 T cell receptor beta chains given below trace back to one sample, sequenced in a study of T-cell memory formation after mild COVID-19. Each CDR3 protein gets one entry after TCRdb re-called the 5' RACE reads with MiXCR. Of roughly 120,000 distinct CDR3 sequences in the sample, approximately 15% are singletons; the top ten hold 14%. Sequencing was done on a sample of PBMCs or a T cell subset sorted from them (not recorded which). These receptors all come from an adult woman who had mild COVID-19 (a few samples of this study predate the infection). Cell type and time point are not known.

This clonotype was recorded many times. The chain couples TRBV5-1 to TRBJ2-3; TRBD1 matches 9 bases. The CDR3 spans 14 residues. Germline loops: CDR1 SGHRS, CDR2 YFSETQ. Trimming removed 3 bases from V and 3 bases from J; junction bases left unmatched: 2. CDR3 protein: CASSSTGGTDTQYF. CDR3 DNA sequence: TGCGCCAGCAGCTCGACAGGGGGAACAGATACGCAGTATTTT.

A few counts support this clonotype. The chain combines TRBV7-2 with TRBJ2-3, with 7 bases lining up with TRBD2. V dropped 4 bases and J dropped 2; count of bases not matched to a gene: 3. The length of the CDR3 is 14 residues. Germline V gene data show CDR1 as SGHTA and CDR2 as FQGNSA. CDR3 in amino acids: CASSWGLTTDTQYF. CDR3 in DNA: TGTGCCAGCAGCTGGGGACTAACCACAGATACGCAGTATTTT.

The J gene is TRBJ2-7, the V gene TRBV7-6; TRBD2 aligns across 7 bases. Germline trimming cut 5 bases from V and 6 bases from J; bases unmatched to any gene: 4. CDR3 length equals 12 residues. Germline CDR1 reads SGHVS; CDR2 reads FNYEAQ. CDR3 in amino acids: CASSLGRGEQYF. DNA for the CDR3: TGTGCCAGCAGCCTAGGGAGGGGCGAGCAGTACTTC.

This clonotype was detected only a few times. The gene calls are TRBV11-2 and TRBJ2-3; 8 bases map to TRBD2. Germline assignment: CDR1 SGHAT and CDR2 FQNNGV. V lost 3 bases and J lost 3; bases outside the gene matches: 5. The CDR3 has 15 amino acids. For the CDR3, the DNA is TGTGCCAGCAGCTTCGGGACTAGTACTACAGATACGCAGTATTTT. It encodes CASSFGTSTTDTQYF.

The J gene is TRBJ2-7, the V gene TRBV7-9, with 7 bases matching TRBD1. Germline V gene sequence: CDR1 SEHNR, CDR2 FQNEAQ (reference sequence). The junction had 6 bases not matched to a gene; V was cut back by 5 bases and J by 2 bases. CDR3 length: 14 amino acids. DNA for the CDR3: TGTGCCAGCAGCCTCCGGGACAGCCCCTACGAGCAGTACTTC. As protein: CASSLRDSPYEQYF.

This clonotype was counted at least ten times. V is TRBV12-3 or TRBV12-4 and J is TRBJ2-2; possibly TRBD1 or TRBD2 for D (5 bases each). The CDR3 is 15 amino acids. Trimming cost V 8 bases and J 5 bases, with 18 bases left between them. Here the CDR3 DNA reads TGTGCCAGCTCGCCGACAGACCGAGGGACCGGGGAGCTGTTTTTT. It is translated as CASSPTDRGTGELFF.

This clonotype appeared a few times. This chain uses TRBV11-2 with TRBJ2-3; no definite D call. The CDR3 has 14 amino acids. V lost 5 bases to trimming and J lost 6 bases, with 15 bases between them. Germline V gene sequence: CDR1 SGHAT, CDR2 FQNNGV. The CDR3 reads CASSPWTRPDTQYF. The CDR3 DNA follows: TGTGCCAGCAGCCCCTGGACCCGGCCGGATACGCAGTATTTT.

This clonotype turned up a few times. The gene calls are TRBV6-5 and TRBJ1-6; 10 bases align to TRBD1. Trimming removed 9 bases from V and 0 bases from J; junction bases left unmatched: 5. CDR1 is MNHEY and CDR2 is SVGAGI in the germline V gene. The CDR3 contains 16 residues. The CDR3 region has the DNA TGTGCCAGTACCCGACAGGGGGCCTCCTATAATTCACCCCTCCACTTT. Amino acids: CASTRQGASYNSPLHF.

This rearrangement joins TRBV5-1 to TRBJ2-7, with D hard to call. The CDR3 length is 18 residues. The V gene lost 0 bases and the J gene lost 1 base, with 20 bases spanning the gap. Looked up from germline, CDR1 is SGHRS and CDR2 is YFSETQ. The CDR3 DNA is TGCGCCAGCAGCTTGGAAGGCCCCACCGATACCCCATCCTACGAGCAGTACTTC. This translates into CASSLEGPTDTPSYEQYF.

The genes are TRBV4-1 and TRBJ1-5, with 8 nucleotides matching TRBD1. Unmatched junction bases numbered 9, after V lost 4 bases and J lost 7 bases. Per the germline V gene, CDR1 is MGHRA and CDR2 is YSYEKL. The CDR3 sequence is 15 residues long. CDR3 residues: CASSPVGQGSQPQHF. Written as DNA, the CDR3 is TGCGCCAGCAGCCCAGTTGGACAGGGCAGCCAGCCCCAGCATTTT.

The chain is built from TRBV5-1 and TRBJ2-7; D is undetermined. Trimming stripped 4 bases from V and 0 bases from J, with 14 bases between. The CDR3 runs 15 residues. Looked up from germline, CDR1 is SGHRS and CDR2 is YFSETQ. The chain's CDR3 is CASSPIHTSSYEQYF. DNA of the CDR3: TGCGCCAGCAGCCCCATACATACCAGCTCCTACGAGCAGTACTTC.

CDR3 region: CASSSAGVNTEAFF. For the CDR3, the DNA is TGCGCCAGTTCATCGGCAGGGGTGAACACTGAAGCTTTCTTT. The gene calls are TRBV4-3 and TRBJ1-1, with a possible D match to TRBD1 (6 bases). This CDR3 has 14 residues. The V and J ends lost 9 bases and 0 bases respectively, with 14 bases between them. CDR1 and CDR2 (germline): LGHNA, YSLEER.

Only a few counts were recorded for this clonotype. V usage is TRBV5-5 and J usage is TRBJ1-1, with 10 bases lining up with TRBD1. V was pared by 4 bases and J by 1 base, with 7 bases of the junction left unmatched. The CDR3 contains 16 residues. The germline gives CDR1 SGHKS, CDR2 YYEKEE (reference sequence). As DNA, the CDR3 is TGTGCCAGCAGCCTGACAGGGGGCGAGGGGAACACTGAAGCTTTCTTT. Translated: CASSLTGGEGNTEAFF.

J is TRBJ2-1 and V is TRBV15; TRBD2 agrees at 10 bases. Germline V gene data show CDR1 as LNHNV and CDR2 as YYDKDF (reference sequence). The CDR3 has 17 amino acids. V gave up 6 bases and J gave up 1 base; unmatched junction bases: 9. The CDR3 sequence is CATRKSGGAFSYNEQFF. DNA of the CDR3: TGTGCCACCAGGAAAAGCGGGGGGGCTTTTTCCTACAATGAGCAGTTCTTC.

Here the CDR3 reads CASSLGVGSTEAFF. DNA for the CDR3: TGTGCCAGCAGCTTAGGGGTCGGGAGCACTGAAGCTTTCTTT. The genes are TRBV11-2 and TRBJ1-1, with D unresolved. In germline, CDR1 is SGHAT, CDR2 FQNNGV. The CDR3 length is 14 residues. V dropped 1 base and J dropped 4 bases, with 10 bases sitting between them.

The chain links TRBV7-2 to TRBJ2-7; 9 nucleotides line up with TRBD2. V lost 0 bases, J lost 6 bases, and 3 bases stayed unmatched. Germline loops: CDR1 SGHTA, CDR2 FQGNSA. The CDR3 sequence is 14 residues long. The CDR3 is CASSLALAGAEQYF. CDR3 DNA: TGTGCCAGCAGCTTAGCATTAGCGGGGGCCGAGCAGTACTTC.